This T cell receptor (beta chain) comes out of a study of T-cell memory formation after mild COVID-19. TCRdb passed the 5' RACE reads through MiXCR, listing each CDR3 protein once. Of roughly 350,000 distinct CDR3 sequences detected, over 25% appear once; the ten largest clones hold approximately 13%. The V gene lost 2 bases and the J gene lost 4 bases, with 15 bases spanning the gap. Germline lookup yields CDR1 MGHDK and CDR2 SYGVNS. CDR3 length: 15 residues. V gene TRBV25-1 combines with J gene TRBJ2-7; D remains unclear. Source material: PBMCs or a T cell subset sorted from them (not recorded which). This sequence was found in an adult woman who had mild COVID-19 (a few samples of this study predate the infection). Cell type and time point are not known. CDR3 in amino acids: CASSEPTDGPYEQYF. CDR3 coding DNA: TGTGCCAGCAGTGAACCCACCGATGGGCCGTACGAGCAGTACTTC.